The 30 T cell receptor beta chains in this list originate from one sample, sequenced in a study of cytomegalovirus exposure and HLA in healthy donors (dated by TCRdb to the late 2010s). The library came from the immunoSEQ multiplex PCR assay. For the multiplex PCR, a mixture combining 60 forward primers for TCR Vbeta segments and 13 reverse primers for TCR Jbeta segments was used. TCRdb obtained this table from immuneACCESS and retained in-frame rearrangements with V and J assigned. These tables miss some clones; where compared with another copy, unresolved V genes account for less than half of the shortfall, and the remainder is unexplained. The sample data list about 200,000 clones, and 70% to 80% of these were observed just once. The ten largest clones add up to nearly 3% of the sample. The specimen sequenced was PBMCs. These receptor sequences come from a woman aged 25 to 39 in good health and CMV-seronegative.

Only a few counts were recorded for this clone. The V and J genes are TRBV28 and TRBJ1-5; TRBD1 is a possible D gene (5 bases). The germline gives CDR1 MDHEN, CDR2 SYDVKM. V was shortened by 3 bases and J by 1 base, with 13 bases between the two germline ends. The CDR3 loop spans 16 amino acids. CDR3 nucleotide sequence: TGTGCCAGCAGTTTTTCCTCAGGGTGGAGCAATCAGCCCCAGCATTTT. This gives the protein CASSFSSGWSNQPQHF.

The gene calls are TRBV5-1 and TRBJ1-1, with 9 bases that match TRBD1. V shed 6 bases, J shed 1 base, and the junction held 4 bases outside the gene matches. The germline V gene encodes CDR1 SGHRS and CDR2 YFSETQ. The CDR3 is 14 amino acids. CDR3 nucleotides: TGCGCCAGCACGGACAGGGGAAGGAACACTGAAGCTTTCTTT. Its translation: CASTDRGRNTEAFF.

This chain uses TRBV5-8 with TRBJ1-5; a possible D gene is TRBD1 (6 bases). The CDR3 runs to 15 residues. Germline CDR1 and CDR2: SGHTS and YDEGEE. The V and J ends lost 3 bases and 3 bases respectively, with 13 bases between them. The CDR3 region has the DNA TGTGCCAGCAGCTGGAACCGGGACACCAATCAGCCCCAGCATTTT. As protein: CASSWNRDTNQPQHF.

The CDR3 loop reads CASRSPGTGFNEQFF. DNA for the CDR3: TGTGCCAGCAGATCCCCCGGGACAGGGTTCAATGAGCAGTTCTTC. The chain uses TRBV6-1 and TRBJ2-1, with 9 positions matching TRBD1. CDR1 and CDR2 (germline): MNHNS, SASEGT. Trimming cost V 6 bases and J 6 bases; bases outside gene matches: 9. The CDR3 covers 15 residues.

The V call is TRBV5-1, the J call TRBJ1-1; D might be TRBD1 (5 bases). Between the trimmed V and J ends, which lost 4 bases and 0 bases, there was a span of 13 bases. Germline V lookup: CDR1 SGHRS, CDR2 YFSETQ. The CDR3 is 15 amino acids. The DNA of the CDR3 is TGCGCCAGCAGCAAAGACAGTCTCCTGAACACTGAAGCTTTCTTT. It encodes CASSKDSLLNTEAFF.

This chain's CDR3 is CASTNWGGTSNQPQHF. The CDR3 bases are TGTGCCAGCACGAACTGGGGCGGAACTAGCAATCAGCCCCAGCATTTT. J is TRBJ1-5 and V is TRBV28; possible D gene TRBD1, 5 bases. Germline CDR1 MDHEN, CDR2 SYDVKM. Trimming took off 7 bases at V and 0 bases at J, with 16 bases between the two ends. The CDR3 contains 16 residues.

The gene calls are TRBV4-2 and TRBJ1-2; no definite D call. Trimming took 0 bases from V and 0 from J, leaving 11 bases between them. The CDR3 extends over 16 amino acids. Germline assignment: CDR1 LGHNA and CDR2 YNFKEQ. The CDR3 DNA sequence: TGTGCCAGCAGCCAAGAAGGGAGAGGGACTAACTATGGCTACACCTTC. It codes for CASSQEGRGTNYGYTF.

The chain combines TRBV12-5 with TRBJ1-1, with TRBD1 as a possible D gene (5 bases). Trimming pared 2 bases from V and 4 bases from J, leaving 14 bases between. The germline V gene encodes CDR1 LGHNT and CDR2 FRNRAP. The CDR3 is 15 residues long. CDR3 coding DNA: TGTGCTAGTGGTTTGCGTACCCAGGGAATCACTGAAGCTTTCTTT. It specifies CASGLRTQGITEAFF. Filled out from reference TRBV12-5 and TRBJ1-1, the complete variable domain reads DARVTQTPRHKVTEMGQEVTMRCQPILGHNTVFWYRQTMMQGLELLAYFRNRAPLDDSGMPKDRFSAEMPDATLATLKIQPSEPRDSAVYFCASGLRTQGITEAFFGQGTRLTVV.

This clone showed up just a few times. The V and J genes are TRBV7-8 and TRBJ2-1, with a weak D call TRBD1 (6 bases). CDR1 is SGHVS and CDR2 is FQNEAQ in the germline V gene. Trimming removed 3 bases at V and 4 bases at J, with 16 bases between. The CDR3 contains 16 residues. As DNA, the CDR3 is TGTGCCAGCAGCTTGGACCAGGGGAAGATTTACAATGAGCAGTTCTTC. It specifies CASSLDQGKIYNEQFF. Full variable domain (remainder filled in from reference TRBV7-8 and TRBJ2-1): GAGVSQSPRYKVAKRGQDVALRCDPISGHVSLFWYQQALGQGPEFLTYFQNEAQLDKSGLPSDRFFAERPEGSVSTLKIQRTQQEDSAVYLCASSLDQGKIYNEQFFGPGTRLTVL.

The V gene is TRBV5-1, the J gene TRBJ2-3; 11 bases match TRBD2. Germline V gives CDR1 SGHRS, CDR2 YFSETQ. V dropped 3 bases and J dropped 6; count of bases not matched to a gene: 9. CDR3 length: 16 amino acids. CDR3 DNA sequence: TGCGCCAGCAGCTCGGCGAGACTAGCGGGAAAGGATACGCAGTATTTT. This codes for CASSSARLAGKDTQYF.

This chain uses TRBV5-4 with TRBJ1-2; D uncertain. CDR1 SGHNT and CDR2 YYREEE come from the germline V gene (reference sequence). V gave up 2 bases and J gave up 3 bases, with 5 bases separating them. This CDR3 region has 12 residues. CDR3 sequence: CASSFYDYGYTF. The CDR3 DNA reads TGTGCCAGCAGCTTCTACGACTATGGCTACACCTTC.

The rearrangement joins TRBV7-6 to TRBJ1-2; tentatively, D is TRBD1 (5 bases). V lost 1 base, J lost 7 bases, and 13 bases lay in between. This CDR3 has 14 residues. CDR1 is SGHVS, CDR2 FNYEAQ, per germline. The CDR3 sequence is CASSLGSGGSGYTF. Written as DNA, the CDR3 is TGTGCCAGCAGCTTAGGATCCGGGGGAAGTGGCTACACCTTC.

CDR3 loop: CASNRQPGQGSRQETQYF. The CDR3 DNA is TGTGCCAGCAACCGCCAGCCTGGACAGGGGTCTCGCCAAGAGACCCAGTACTTC. The V gene is TRBV9, the J gene TRBJ2-5; 9 bases are a match to TRBD1. This CDR3 spans 18 amino acids. The V segment lost 6 bases and the J segment 1 base; nucleotides outside the gene matches: 16. Germline CDR1 SGDLS, CDR2 YYNGEE.

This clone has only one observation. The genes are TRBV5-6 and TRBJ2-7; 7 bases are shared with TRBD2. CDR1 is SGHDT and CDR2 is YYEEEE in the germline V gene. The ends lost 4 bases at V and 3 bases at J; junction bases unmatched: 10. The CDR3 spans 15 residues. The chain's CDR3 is CASSHASGGNYEQYF. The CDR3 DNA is TGTGCCAGCAGCCACGCCTCGGGAGGAAACTACGAGCAGTACTTC.

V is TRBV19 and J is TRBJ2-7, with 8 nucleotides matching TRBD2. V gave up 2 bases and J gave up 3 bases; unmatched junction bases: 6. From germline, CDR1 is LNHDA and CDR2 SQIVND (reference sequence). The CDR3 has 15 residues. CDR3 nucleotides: TGTGCCAGTAGTATATCTCCGACTAGCGTCTACGAGCAGTACTTC. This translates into CASSISPTSVYEQYF.

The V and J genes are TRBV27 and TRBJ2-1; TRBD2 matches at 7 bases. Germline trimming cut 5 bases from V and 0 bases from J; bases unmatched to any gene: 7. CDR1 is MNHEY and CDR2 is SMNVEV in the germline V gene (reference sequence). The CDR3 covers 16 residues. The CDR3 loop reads CASSPSSGSSYNEQFF. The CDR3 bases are TGTGCCAGCAGTCCGTCTAGCGGTAGCTCCTACAATGAGCAGTTCTTC.

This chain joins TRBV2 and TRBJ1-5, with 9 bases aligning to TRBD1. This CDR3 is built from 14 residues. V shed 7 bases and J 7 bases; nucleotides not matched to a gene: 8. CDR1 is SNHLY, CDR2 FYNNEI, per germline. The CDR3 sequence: CASTRDRAGQPQHF. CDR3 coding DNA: TGTGCCAGCACCCGGGACAGGGCGGGACAGCCCCAGCATTTT. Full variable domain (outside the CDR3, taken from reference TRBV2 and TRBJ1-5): EPEVTQTPSHQVTQMGQEVILRCVPISNHLYFYWYRQILGQKVEFLVSFYNNEISEKSEIFDDQFSVERPDGSNFTLKIRSTKLEDSAMYFCASTRDRAGQPQHFGDGTRLSIL.

Written as DNA, the CDR3 is TGCAGCTCCCGAAGGGGAGGGAACACTGAAGCTTTCTTT. The encoded protein is CSSRRGGNTEAFF. J is TRBJ1-1 and V is TRBV29-1; D may be TRBD1 (5 bases). V lost 8 bases, J lost 1 base, and 14 bases lay in between. CDR1 SQVTM and CDR2 ANQGSEA come from the germline V gene. CDR3 size: 13 residues.

The CDR3 here is CAWSRLAGGQDTQYF. In nucleotides, the CDR3 is TGTGCCTGGAGTCGACTAGCGGGGGGGCAAGATACGCAGTATTTT. The rearrangement joins TRBV30 to TRBJ2-3; TRBD2 matches at 14 bases. Germline V lookup: CDR1 GTSNPN, CDR2 SVGIG (reference sequence). The CDR3 has 15 amino acids. Losses at the gene ends were 2 bases for V and 5 bases for J; bases not matched to a gene: 3.

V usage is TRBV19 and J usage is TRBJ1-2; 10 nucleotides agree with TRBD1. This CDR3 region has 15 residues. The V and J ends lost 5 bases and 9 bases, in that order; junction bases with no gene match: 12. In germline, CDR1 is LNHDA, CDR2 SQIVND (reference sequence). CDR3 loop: CASSPIGQGGSRYTF. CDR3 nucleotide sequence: TGTGCCAGTAGTCCGATCGGACAGGGGGGTTCTCGCTACACCTTC.

The CDR3 DNA is TGTGCCACCAGCAGTCCCGGACAGGGCATTCCTCCAAACTATGGCTACACCTTC. It is translated as CATSSPGQGIPPNYGYTF. V usage is TRBV15 and J usage is TRBJ1-2; 8 nucleotides agree with TRBD1. Losses at the gene ends were 3 bases for V and 2 bases for J; bases not matched to a gene: 14. This CDR3 region has 18 residues. Per the germline V gene, CDR1 is LNHNV and CDR2 is YYDKDF (reference sequence).

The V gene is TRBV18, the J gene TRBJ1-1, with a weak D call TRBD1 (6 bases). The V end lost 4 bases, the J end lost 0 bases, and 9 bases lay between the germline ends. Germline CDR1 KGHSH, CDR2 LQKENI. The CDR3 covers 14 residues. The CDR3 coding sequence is TGTGCCAGCTCACTCACAGGGATGAACACTGAAGCTTTCTTT. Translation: CASSLTGMNTEAFF.

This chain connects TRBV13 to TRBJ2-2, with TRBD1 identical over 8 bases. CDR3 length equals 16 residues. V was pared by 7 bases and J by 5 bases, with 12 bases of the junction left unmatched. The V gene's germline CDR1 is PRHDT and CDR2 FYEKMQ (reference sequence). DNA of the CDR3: TGTGCCAGCACCCAGAACCCGGACAGGGCTACCGGGGAGCTGTTTTTT. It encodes CASTQNPDRATGELFF.

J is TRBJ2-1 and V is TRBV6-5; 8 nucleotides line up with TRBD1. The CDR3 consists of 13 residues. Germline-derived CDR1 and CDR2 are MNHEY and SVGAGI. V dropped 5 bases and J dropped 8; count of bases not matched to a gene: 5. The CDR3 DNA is TGTGCCAGCAGTGAAGGGGGACAGGATGAGCAGTTCTTC. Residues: CASSEGGQDEQFF.

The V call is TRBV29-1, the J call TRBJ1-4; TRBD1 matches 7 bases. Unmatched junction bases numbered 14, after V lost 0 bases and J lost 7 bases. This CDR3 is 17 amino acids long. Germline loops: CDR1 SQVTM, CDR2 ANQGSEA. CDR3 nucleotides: TGCAGCGTTGAAGATACCGGATCCGGGGACAGAGGTGAAAAACTGTTTTTT. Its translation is CSVEDTGSGDRGEKLFF.

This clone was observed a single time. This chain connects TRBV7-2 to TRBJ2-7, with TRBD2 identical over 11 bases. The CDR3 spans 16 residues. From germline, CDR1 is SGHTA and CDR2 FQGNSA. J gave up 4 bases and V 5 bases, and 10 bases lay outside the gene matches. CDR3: CASSLRTGTSGYEQYF. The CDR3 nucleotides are TGTGCCAGCAGCCTAAGAACCGGGACTAGCGGATACGAGCAGTACTTC.

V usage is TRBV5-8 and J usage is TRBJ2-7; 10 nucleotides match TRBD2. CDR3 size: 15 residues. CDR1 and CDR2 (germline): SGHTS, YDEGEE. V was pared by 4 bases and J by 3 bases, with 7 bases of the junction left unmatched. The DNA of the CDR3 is TGTGCCAGCAGCGCACTAGCGGGACCTTTCTACGAGCAGTACTTC. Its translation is CASSALAGPFYEQYF.

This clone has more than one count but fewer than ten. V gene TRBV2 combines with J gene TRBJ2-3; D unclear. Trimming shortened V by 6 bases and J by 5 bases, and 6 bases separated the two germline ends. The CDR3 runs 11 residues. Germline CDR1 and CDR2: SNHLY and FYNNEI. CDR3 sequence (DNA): TGTGCCAGCAGGCCAGAAGATACGCAGTATTTT. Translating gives CASRPEDTQYF. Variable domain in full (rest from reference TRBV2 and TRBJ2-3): EPEVTQTPSHQVTQMGQEVILRCVPISNHLYFYWYRQILGQKVEFLVSFYNNEISEKSEIFDDQFSVERPDGSNFTLKIRSTKLEDSAMYFCASRPEDTQYFGPGTRLTVL.

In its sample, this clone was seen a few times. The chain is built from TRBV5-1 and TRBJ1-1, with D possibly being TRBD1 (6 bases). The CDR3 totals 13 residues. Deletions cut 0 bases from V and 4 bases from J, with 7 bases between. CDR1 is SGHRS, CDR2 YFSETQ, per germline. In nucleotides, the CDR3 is TGCGCCAGCAGCTTGGGACAGGCCACTGAAGCTTTCTTT. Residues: CASSLGQATEAFF. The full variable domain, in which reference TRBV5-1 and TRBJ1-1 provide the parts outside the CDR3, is KAGVTQTPRYLIKTRGQQVTLSCSPISGHRSVSWYQQTPGQGLQFLFEYFSETQRNKGNFPGRFSGRQFSNSRSEMNVSTLELGDSALYLCASSLGQATEAFFGQGTRLTVV.

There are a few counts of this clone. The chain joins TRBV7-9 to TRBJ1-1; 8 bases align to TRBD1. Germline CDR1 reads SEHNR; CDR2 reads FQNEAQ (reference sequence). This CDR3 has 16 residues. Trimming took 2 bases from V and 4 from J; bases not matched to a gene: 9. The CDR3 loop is CASSLQRTGYGTEAFF. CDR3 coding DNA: TGTGCCAGCAGCTTACAAAGGACAGGGTACGGCACTGAAGCTTTCTTT.